The source of this T cell receptor (beta chain) is a study of CD8 T cells in Susac syndrome. Per the germline V gene, CDR1 is SGHVS and CDR2 is FQNEAQ. The CDR3 sequence is 11 residues long. Trimming took off 10 bases at V and 4 bases at J, with 9 bases between the two ends. Peripheral blood CD8+ and CD4+ T cells were profiled by TCR beta sequencing. Through negative isolation, CD4+ and CD8+ T cells were obtained, while TEMRA cells were enriched using FACS. Random hexamers were used to reverse transcribe an amount of roughly 0.45 to 1 ug RNA. The CDR3 of TCR beta was amplified by immunoSEQ multiplex PCR across 54 Vbeta and 13 Jbeta. Each CDR3 protein is one row after TCRdb ran MiXCR on the immunoSEQ multiplex PCR reads. In the table there are hundreds of thousands of distinct CDR3 sequences, around 93% of which are singletons. Study findings and constraints: Only a relatively small number of individuals were included in the TCR sequencing and HLA analysis.

Notes on this clonotype: Its specificity is unknown.

The rearrangement links TRBV7-8 to TRBJ2-3, with D possibly called TRBD1 or TRBD2 (5 bases each). Sequencing was carried out using CD4+ T cells from PBMCs. This receptor was taken from a human donor with multiple sclerosis. The CDR3 sequence is CATGTADTQYF. The CDR3 DNA reads TGTGCCACAGGGACCGCAGATACGCAGTATTTT.